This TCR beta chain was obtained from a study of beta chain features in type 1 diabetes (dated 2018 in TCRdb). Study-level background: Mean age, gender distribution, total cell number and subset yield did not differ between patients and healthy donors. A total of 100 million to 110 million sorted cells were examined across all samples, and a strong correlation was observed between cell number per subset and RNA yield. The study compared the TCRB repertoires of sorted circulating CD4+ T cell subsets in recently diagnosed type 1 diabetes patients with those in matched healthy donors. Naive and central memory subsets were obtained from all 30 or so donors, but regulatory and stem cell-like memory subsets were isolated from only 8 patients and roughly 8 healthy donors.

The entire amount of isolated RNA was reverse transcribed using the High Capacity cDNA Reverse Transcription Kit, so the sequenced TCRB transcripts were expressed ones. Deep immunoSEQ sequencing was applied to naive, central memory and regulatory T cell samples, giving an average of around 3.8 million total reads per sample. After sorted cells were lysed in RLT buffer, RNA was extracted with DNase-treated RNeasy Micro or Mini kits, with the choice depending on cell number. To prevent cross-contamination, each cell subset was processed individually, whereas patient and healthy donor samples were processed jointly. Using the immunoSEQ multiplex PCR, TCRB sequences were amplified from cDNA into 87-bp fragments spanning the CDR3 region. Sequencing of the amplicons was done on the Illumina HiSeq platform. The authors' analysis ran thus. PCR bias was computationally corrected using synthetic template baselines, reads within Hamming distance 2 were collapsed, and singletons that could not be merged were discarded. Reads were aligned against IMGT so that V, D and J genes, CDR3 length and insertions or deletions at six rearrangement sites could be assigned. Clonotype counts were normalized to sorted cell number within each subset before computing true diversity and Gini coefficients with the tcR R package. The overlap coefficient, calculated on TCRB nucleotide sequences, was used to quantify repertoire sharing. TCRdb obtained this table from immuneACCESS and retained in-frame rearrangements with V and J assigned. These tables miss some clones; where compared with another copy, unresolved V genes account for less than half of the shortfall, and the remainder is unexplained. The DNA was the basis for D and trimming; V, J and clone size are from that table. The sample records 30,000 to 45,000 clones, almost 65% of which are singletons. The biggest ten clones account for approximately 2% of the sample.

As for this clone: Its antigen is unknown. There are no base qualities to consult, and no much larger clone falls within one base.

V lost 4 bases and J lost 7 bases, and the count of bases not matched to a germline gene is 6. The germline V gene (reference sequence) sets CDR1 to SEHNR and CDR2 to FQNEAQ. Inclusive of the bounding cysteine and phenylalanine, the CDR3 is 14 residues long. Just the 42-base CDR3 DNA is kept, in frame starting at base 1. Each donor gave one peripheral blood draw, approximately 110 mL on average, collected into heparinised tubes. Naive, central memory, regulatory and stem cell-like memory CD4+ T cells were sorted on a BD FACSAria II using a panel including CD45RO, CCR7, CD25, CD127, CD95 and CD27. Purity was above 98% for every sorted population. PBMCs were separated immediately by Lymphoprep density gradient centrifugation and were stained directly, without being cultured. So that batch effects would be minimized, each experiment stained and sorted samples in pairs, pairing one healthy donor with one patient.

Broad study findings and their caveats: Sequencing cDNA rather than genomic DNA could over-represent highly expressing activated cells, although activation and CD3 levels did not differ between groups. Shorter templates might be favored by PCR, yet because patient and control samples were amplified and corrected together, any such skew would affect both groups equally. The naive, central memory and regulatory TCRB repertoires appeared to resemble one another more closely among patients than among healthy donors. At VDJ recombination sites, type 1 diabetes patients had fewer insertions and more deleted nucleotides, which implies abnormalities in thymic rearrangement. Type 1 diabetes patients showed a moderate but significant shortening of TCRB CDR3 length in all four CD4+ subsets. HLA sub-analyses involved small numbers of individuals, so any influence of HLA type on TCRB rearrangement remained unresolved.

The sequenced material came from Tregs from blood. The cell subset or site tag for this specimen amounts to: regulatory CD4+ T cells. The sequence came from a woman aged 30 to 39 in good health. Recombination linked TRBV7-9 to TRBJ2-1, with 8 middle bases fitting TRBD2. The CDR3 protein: CASSSSGGGNEQFF. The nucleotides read TGTGCCAGCAGCTCATCGGGCGGGGGGAATGAGCAGTTCTTC.